This T cell receptor beta chain was found in a study of metastatic and nonmetastatic thyroid tumors. TCRdb reassembled clones from the PCR reads with MiXCR. The sample lists about 15,000 clones, more than 20% occurring once. Patients were all untreated before their thyroid surgery. Sequencing was performed on blood. This sequence originates from a male donor with papillary thyroid cancer or a benign thyroid nodule (not recorded which). Some clones in this sample may be carry-over from other donors' samples.

The DNA for the CDR3 is TGCGCCAGCAGCAGGGAAGCAGGAATTACCTACGAGCAGTACTTC. The encoded protein is CASSREAGITYEQYF. This chain joins TRBV5-1 and TRBJ2-7; D is undetermined. Between the trimmed V and J ends, which lost 4 bases and 2 bases, there was a span of 16 bases. CDR3 length: 15 residues. Germline V gives CDR1 SGHRS, CDR2 YFSETQ.